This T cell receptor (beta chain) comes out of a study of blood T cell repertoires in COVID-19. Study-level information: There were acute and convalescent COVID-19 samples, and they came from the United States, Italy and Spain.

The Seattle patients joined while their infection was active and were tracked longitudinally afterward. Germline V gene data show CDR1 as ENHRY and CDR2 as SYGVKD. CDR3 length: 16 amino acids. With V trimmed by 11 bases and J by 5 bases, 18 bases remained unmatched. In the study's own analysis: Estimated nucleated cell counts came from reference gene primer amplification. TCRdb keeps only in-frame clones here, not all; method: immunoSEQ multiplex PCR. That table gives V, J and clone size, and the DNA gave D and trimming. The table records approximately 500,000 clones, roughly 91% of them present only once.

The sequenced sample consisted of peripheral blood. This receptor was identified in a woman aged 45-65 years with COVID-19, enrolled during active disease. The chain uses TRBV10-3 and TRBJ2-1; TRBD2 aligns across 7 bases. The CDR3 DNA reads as TGTGCCTTCCTCTGGGCGGGGGAGCTAGATGACAATGAGCAGTTCTTC. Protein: CAFLWAGELDDNEQFF.